This entry is about one T cell receptor beta chain. Its antigen is not identified. A read error may explain this, as a much larger clone is one base away. V lost 7 bases to trimming and J lost 2 bases, with 8 bases between them. Germline CDR1 SGHTA, CDR2 FQGNSA. This CDR3 contains 12 residues. This record belongs to a study of glioma-infiltrating T cells. TCR alpha and beta CDR3 regions were amplified from RNA using iRepertoire nested multiplex PCR. Tissue mRNA or PBMC total RNA, roughly 100-400 ng, went into one-step reverse transcription and amplification. A single record per CDR3 protein comes from TCRdb applying MiXCR to the multiplex PCR reads. Altogether approximately 120,000 distinct CDR3 sequences are present, 25% being singletons, with the ten largest covering under 45%. Notes on the study in general: Very few CDR3 sequences were shared between tissue and blood. Gliomas, especially low-grade, showed above-expected tissue-blood divergence; non-neoplastic patients showed below.

The sample consisted of glioma tissue, nonneoplastic brain tissue, or PBMCs (not recorded which). The V call is TRBV7-2, the J call TRBJ1-2; D not certain. The sequence derives from a human donor with low-grade glioma or glioblastoma, undergoing nonglioma brain surgery, or in good health (not recorded which). DNA for the CDR3: TGTGCCAGCATCTCGCTCAACTATGGCTACACCTTC. Its protein product is CASISLNYGYTF.